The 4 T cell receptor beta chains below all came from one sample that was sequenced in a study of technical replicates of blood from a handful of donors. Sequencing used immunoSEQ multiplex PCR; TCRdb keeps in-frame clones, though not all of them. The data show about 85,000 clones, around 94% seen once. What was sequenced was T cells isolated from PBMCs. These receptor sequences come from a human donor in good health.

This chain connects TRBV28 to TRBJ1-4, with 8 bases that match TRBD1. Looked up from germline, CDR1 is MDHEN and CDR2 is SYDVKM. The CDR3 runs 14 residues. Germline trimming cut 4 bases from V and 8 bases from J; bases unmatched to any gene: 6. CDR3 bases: TGTGCCAGCAGTTGGACAGGGAGTGACGAAAAACTGTTTTTT. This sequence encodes CASSWTGSDEKLFF.

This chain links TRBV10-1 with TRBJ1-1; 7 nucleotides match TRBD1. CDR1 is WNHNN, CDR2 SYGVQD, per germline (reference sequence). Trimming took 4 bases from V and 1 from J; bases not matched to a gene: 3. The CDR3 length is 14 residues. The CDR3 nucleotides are TGCGCCAGCAGTGGGGGACAGCGGAACACTGAAGCTTTCTTT. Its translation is CASSGGQRNTEAFF.

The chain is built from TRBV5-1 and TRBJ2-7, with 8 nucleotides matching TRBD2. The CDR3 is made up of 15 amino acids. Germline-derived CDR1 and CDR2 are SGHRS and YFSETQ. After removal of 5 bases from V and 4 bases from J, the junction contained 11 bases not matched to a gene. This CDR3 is CASRRRTGGGYEQYF. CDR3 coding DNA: TGCGCCAGCAGGAGGAGAACGGGAGGGGGATACGAGCAGTACTTC.

CDR3 coding DNA: TGTGCCAGCAGTTATGCCCCCCCGGGGGGAGGTGAAAAACTGTTTTTT. It codes for CASSYAPPGGGEKLFF. The rearrangement joins TRBV6-5 to TRBJ1-4; D perhaps matches TRBD1 (5 bases). Trimming took 3 bases from V and 7 from J, leaving 18 bases between them. The CDR3 covers 16 residues. CDR1 is MNHEY and CDR2 is SVGAGI in the germline V gene.